These T cell receptor beta chains were read from a single sample in a study of tumor-infiltrating lymphocytes in oesophageal squamous cell carcinoma. TCRdb called the PCR reads again in MiXCR, with one record for every CDR3 protein. The table includes about 22,000 distinct CDR3 sequences, 36% detected once. Source material: esophageal tumor tissue. These receptors originate from a male donor with esophageal squamous cell carcinoma. Each CDR3 is given with its conserved first and last residue. D genes are given only for firm matches. Expanded clones are given a class, and other clones once, few, many or no size at all.

d_call: TRBD1
clone_size: many
j_call: TRBJ1-5
v_call: TRBV6-1
cdr3_nt: TGTGCCAGCAGTGAGCCGGGACAGGGGGGCAATCAGCCCCAGCATTTT
cdr3_aa: CASSEPGQGGNQPQHF

d_call: TRBD2
clone_size: -
j_call: TRBJ2-1
v_call: TRBV27
cdr3_nt: TGTGCCAGCAGTTCCCCGGGCGCGGGAGGGGACAATGAGCAGTTCTTC
cdr3_aa: CASSSPGAGGDNEQFF

d_call: TRBD2
clone_size: medium-sized
j_call: TRBJ2-1
v_call: TRBV7-8
cdr3_nt: TGTGCCAGCAGCTTAGCGGGGAGCGGGAGGGGATATGAGCAGTTCTTC
cdr3_aa: CASSLAGSGRGYEQFF

d_call: TRBD1
clone_size: once
j_call: TRBJ2-5
v_call: TRBV27
cdr3_nt: TGTGCCAGCAGTCCTGGGGACAGCCAAGAGACCCAGTACTTC
cdr3_aa: CASSPGDSQETQYF

d_call: TRBD2
clone_size: -
j_call: TRBJ2-7
v_call: TRBV19
cdr3_nt: TGTGCCAGTAGATTGACTAGCGGGACCTACAATGAGCAGTACTTC
cdr3_aa: CASRLTSGTYNEQYF

d_call: -
clone_size: -
j_call: TRBJ2-3
v_call: TRBV2
cdr3_nt: TGTGCCAGCACCACCCGCACAGATACGCAGTATTTT
cdr3_aa: CASTTRTDTQYF

d_call: TRBD2
clone_size: -
j_call: TRBJ2-1
v_call: TRBV5-1
cdr3_nt: TGCGCCAGCTCGACCTTGCGGGAGTGGTACAATGAGCAGTTCTTC
cdr3_aa: CASSTLREWYNEQFF

d_call: -
clone_size: many
j_call: TRBJ2-1
v_call: TRBV12-3/TRBV12-4
cdr3_nt: TGTGCCAGCGGTGCGTTGGCGGGATCCTACAATGAGCAGTTCTTC
cdr3_aa: CASGALAGSYNEQFF

d_call: -
clone_size: medium-sized
j_call: TRBJ1-2
v_call: TRBV6-6
cdr3_nt: TGTGCCAGCAGTTACATCCCGGGGGTCTATGGCTACACCTTC
cdr3_aa: CASSYIPGVYGYTF

d_call: -
clone_size: medium-sized
j_call: TRBJ1-5
v_call: TRBV6-1
cdr3_nt: TGTGCCAGCAGACAGGCGTGGCCCCAGCATTTT
cdr3_aa: CASRQAWPQHF

d_call: -
clone_size: -
j_call: TRBJ1-1
v_call: TRBV7-1
cdr3_nt: TGTGCCAGCAGCCTCAACAGCAACACTGAAGCTTTCTTT
cdr3_aa: CASSLNSNTEAFF

d_call: TRBD1
clone_size: medium-sized
j_call: TRBJ2-7
v_call: TRBV7-6
cdr3_nt: TGTGCCAGCAGCTACAGGGGACAGGGTACCTACGAGCAGTACTTC
cdr3_aa: CASSYRGQGTYEQYF

d_call: TRBD1
clone_size: few
j_call: TRBJ1-5
v_call: TRBV20-1
cdr3_nt: TGCAGTGCTAGGCTAGCTACAGGGGGCAATCAGCCCCAGCATTTT
cdr3_aa: CSARLATGGNQPQHF

d_call: -
clone_size: -
j_call: TRBJ2-7
v_call: TRBV12-3/TRBV12-4
cdr3_nt: TGTGCCAGCAGTTCCATTGGCTACGAGCAGTACTTC
cdr3_aa: CASSSIGYEQYF

d_call: TRBD1
clone_size: -
j_call: TRBJ1-5
v_call: TRBV28
cdr3_nt: TGTGCCAGCAGTTCCCAGACAGGGCGAGGCAATCAGCCCCAGCATTTT
cdr3_aa: CASSSQTGRGNQPQHF

d_call: -
clone_size: few
j_call: TRBJ2-3
v_call: TRBV6-6
cdr3_nt: TGTGCCAGCAGTGTGAGGGGCGAAAGCAACGAGCAGTATTTT
cdr3_aa: CASSVRGESNEQYF

d_call: TRBD1
clone_size: once
j_call: TRBJ1-5
v_call: TRBV7-4
cdr3_nt: TGTGCCAGCAGCTTGGGGACAGGTGGGCCAGATGAGCCCCAGCATTTT
cdr3_aa: CASSLGTGGPDEPQHF

d_call: -
clone_size: -
j_call: TRBJ2-7
v_call: TRBV29-1
cdr3_nt: TGCAGCGTTAGCCCCGGGACACAGCTCAGGGAGCAGTACTTC
cdr3_aa: CSVSPGTQLREQYF

d_call: TRBD2
clone_size: -
j_call: TRBJ2-5
v_call: TRBV7-6
cdr3_nt: TGTGCCAGCAGCCCCGGGACTAAACAAGAGACCCAGTACTTC
cdr3_aa: CASSPGTKQETQYF

d_call: -
clone_size: many
j_call: TRBJ2-1
v_call: TRBV7-9
cdr3_nt: TGTGCCAGCAGCCCTTGGGAGGACTCCTACAATGAGCAGTTCTTC
cdr3_aa: CASSPWEDSYNEQFF

d_call: -
clone_size: many
j_call: TRBJ1-2
v_call: TRBV19
cdr3_nt: TGTGCCAGTAGTAAAGACGTCGGGGTCGGAGGCTACACCTTC
cdr3_aa: CASSKDVGVGGYTF

d_call: -
clone_size: many
j_call: TRBJ2-7
v_call: TRBV6-1
cdr3_nt: TGTGCCAGCAGTCCCGACGCTGCTCCCTACGAGCAGTACTTC
cdr3_aa: CASSPDAAPYEQYF

d_call: TRBD2
clone_size: medium-sized
j_call: TRBJ2-7
v_call: TRBV28
cdr3_nt: TGTGCCAGCAGTTCCTCTAGCGGTCCTGCCTACGAGCAGTACTTC
cdr3_aa: CASSSSSGPAYEQYF

d_call: -
clone_size: few
j_call: TRBJ1-2
v_call: TRBV18
cdr3_nt: TGTGCCAGCTCACCAGACCGGGATCATGGCTACACCTTC
cdr3_aa: CASSPDRDHGYTF

d_call: -
clone_size: -
j_call: TRBJ2-5
v_call: TRBV7-3
cdr3_nt: TGTGCCAGCAGCTTAATGGCTAATAAGGTCAATGAGCAGTACTTC
cdr3_aa: CASSLMANKVNEQYF

d_call: TRBD1
clone_size: medium-sized
j_call: TRBJ2-5
v_call: TRBV5-4
cdr3_nt: TGTGCCAGCAGCGAAGACAGGGGGCGCGAAGAGACCCAGTACTTC
cdr3_aa: CASSEDRGREETQYF

d_call: -
clone_size: -
j_call: TRBJ2-7
v_call: TRBV7-9
cdr3_nt: TGTGCCAGCAGCTTAAGCGAATACGAGCAGTACTTC
cdr3_aa: CASSLSEYEQYF

d_call: -
clone_size: many
j_call: TRBJ2-1
v_call: TRBV7-8
cdr3_nt: TGTGCCAGCAGCCGGGACGGTCAGAGCTCCTACAATGAGCAGTTCTTC
cdr3_aa: CASSRDGQSSYNEQFF

d_call: -
clone_size: medium-sized
j_call: TRBJ1-2
v_call: TRBV7-9
cdr3_nt: TGTGCCAGCAGCCGGACCATGGGGGGGCAACATGGCTACACCTTC
cdr3_aa: CASSRTMGGQHGYTF

d_call: -
clone_size: few
j_call: TRBJ2-3
v_call: TRBV4-3
cdr3_nt: TGCGCCAGCAGCCAAGATCGAGCGGTCCCTGGAAATACGCAGTATTTT
cdr3_aa: CASSQDRAVPGNTQYF

d_call: -
clone_size: -
j_call: TRBJ2-2
v_call: TRBV2
cdr3_nt: TGTGCCAGCAGTGAAGGCGGACGAGTAGGGGGGCTGTTTTTT
cdr3_aa: CASSEGGRVGGLFF

d_call: TRBD1
clone_size: once
j_call: TRBJ2-2
v_call: TRBV12-3/TRBV12-4
cdr3_nt: TGTGCCAGCAAAGACAGGGTTCTCAACACCGGGGAGCTGTTTTTT
cdr3_aa: CASKDRVLNTGELFF

d_call: -
clone_size: -
j_call: TRBJ2-2
v_call: TRBV7-3
cdr3_nt: TGTGCCAGCAGCTTCCAGGGGATGGGCGGGGAGCTGTTTTTT
cdr3_aa: CASSFQGMGGELFF

d_call: -
clone_size: many
j_call: TRBJ2-7
v_call: TRBV6-6
cdr3_nt: TGTGCCAGCAGTTACTCGGGCGAGTTCGAGCAGTACTTC
cdr3_aa: CASSYSGEFEQYF

d_call: TRBD2
clone_size: medium-sized
j_call: TRBJ2-7
v_call: TRBV7-2
cdr3_nt: TGTGCCAGCAGCTCCGCAGGGGGACTAGCGGGAGGGAGGTACGAGCAGTACTTC
cdr3_aa: CASSSAGGLAGGRYEQYF

d_call: -
clone_size: once
j_call: TRBJ2-5
v_call: TRBV6-9
cdr3_nt: TGTGCCAGCAGCTCCTTGGGGACCCAGTACTTC
cdr3_aa: CASSSLGTQYF

d_call: -
clone_size: -
j_call: TRBJ1-4
v_call: TRBV6-5
cdr3_nt: TGTGCCAGCAGTTCCGCTCGGGGGAATGAAAAACTGTTTTTT
cdr3_aa: CASSSARGNEKLFF

d_call: -
clone_size: many
j_call: TRBJ2-5
v_call: TRBV28
cdr3_nt: TGTGCCAGCAAAGGATCGAACGGGGAGACCCAGTACTTC
cdr3_aa: CASKGSNGETQYF

d_call: -
clone_size: -
j_call: TRBJ1-5
v_call: TRBV20-1
cdr3_nt: TGCAGTGCTAGGTTGGAGAGGGGACAGCCCCAGCATTTT
cdr3_aa: CSARLERGQPQHF

d_call: -
clone_size: -
j_call: TRBJ1-3
v_call: TRBV7-9
cdr3_nt: TGTGCCAGCACCCTTGCGGGGTACACCATATATTTT
cdr3_aa: CASTLAGYTIYF

d_call: -
clone_size: -
j_call: TRBJ1-3
v_call: TRBV7-9
cdr3_nt: TGTGCCAGCAGCTTTGGGACACATTATGGAAACACCATATATTTT
cdr3_aa: CASSFGTHYGNTIYF

d_call: TRBD1
clone_size: -
j_call: TRBJ2-5
v_call: TRBV6-5
cdr3_nt: TGTGCCAGCAGACCCGGGACAGGGGATTTGGAGACCCAGTACTTC
cdr3_aa: CASRPGTGDLETQYF

d_call: -
clone_size: -
j_call: TRBJ2-1
v_call: TRBV7-2
cdr3_nt: -
cdr3_aa: CASSILAGPLLLRAVLRF

d_call: TRBD2
clone_size: few
j_call: TRBJ2-5
v_call: TRBV14
cdr3_nt: TGTGCCAGCAGCCGACTAGCGGCTTCCTACAATGAGCAGTACTTC
cdr3_aa: CASSRLAASYNEQYF

d_call: -
clone_size: -
j_call: TRBJ1-5
v_call: TRBV18
cdr3_nt: TGTGCCAGCTCACCACGGAATAGGGATCAGCCCCAGCATTTT
cdr3_aa: CASSPRNRDQPQHF

d_call: -
clone_size: -
j_call: TRBJ2-5
v_call: TRBV7-2
cdr3_nt: TGTGCCAGCAGCGGGTACAGGGAAGAGACCCAGTACTTC
cdr3_aa: CASSGYREETQYF

d_call: TRBD1
clone_size: -
j_call: TRBJ2-1
v_call: TRBV19
cdr3_nt: TGTGCCAGTAGCCCCCCGGACAGGGCTTTATTCTATGAGCAGTTCTTC
cdr3_aa: CASSPPDRALFYEQFF

d_call: -
clone_size: few
j_call: TRBJ1-1
v_call: TRBV7-9
cdr3_nt: TGTGCCAGCAGGGACGGGAACACTGAAGCTTTCTTT
cdr3_aa: CASRDGNTEAFF

d_call: -
clone_size: few
j_call: TRBJ1-1
v_call: TRBV25-1
cdr3_nt: TGTGCCAGCAGTGCGCAGTACACTGAAGCTTTCTTT
cdr3_aa: CASSAQYTEAFF

d_call: -
clone_size: many
j_call: TRBJ2-1
v_call: TRBV7-3
cdr3_nt: TGTGCCAGCAGCCACGCGGGACAGTCCTACAATGAGCAGTTCTTC
cdr3_aa: CASSHAGQSYNEQFF

d_call: -
clone_size: few
j_call: TRBJ1-4
v_call: TRBV19
cdr3_nt: TGTGCCAGTAGTAAACAAATCGGAGCCATCTCCGGAAAACTGTTTTTT
cdr3_aa: CASSKQIGAISGKLFF

d_call: -
clone_size: few
j_call: TRBJ2-3
v_call: TRBV2
cdr3_nt: TGTGCCAGCAGTGAAGCGCTTCGGGATACGCAGTATTTT
cdr3_aa: CASSEALRDTQYF

d_call: TRBD1
clone_size: -
j_call: TRBJ2-3
v_call: TRBV28
cdr3_nt: TGTGCCAGCGCCGGGACAGGGTTGGGCCAGGCAGATACGCAGTATTTT
cdr3_aa: CASAGTGLGQADTQYF

d_call: -
clone_size: medium-sized
j_call: TRBJ1-1
v_call: TRBV7-3
cdr3_nt: TGTGCCAGCAGCTTAAACTTGGTGATGAACACTGAAGCTTTCTTT
cdr3_aa: CASSLNLVMNTEAFF

d_call: TRBD1
clone_size: -
j_call: TRBJ2-2
v_call: TRBV11-1
cdr3_nt: TGTGCCAGCAAGGGGGCGACAGGCCCGAACACCGGGGAGCTGTTTTTT
cdr3_aa: CASKGATGPNTGELFF

d_call: -
clone_size: many
j_call: TRBJ2-5
v_call: TRBV12-3/TRBV12-4
cdr3_nt: TGTGCCAGCAGTTACGGCGGGACATCCTACAATGAGCAGTACTTC
cdr3_aa: CASSYGGTSYNEQYF

d_call: TRBD1
clone_size: many
j_call: TRBJ1-2
v_call: TRBV5-1
cdr3_nt: TGCGCCAGCAGCTTGACTGGGACAGGGGGGGATCTGAACTATGGCTACACCTTC
cdr3_aa: CASSLTGTGGDLNYGYTF

d_call: TRBD2
clone_size: -
j_call: TRBJ2-1
v_call: TRBV3-1
cdr3_nt: TGTGCCAGCAGCCAAGGCCATACTAGCGGGGCTTCCTACAATGAGCAGTTCTTC
cdr3_aa: CASSQGHTSGASYNEQFF

d_call: -
clone_size: many
j_call: TRBJ1-3
v_call: TRBV6-1
cdr3_nt: TGTGCCAGCACAGGGTCTGGAAACACCATATATTTT
cdr3_aa: CASTGSGNTIYF

d_call: -
clone_size: -
j_call: TRBJ2-5
v_call: TRBV7-8
cdr3_nt: TGTGCCAGCAGCTTAAGTGAGGTCAGAAAAGAGACCCAGTACTTC
cdr3_aa: CASSLSEVRKETQYF